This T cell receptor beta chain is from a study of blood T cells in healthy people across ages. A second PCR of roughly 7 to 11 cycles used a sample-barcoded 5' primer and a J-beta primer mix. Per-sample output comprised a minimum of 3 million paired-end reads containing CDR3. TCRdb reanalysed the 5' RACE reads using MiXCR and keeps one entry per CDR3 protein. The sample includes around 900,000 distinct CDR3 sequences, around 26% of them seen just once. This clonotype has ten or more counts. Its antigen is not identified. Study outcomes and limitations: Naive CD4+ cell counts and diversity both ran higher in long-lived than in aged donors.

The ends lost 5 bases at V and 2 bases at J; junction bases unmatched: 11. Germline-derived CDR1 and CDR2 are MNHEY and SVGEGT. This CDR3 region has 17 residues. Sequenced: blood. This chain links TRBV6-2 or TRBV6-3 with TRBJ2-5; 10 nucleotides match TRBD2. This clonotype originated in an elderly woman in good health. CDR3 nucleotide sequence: TGTGCCAGCAGTGTTCCATATCTAGCGGGGGTTCAAGAGACCCAGTACTTC. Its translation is CASSVPYLAGVQETQYF.